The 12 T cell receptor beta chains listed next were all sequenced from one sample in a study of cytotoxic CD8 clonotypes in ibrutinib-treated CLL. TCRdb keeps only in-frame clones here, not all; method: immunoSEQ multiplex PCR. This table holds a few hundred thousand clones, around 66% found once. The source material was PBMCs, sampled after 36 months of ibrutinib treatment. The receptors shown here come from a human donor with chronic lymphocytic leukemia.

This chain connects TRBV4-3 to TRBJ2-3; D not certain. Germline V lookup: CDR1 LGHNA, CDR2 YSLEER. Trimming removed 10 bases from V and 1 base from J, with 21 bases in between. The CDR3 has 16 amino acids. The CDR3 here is CATKMSSGRGTDTQYF. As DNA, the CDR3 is TGCGCCACCAAGATGTCCTCCGGTAGAGGCACAGATACGCAGTATTTT.

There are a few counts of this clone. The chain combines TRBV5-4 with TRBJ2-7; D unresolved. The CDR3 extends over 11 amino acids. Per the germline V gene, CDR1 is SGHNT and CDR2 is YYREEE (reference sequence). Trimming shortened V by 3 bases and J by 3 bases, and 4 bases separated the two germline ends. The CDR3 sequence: CASSSNYEQYF. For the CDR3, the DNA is TGTGCCAGCAGCTCCAACTACGAGCAGTACTTC.

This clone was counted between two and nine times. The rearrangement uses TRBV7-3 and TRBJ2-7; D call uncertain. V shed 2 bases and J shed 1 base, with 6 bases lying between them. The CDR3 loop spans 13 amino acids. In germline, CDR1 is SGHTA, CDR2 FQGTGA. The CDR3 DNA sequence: TGTGCCAGCAGCTTAGACATGTCCTACGAGCAGTACTTC. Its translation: CASSLDMSYEQYF.

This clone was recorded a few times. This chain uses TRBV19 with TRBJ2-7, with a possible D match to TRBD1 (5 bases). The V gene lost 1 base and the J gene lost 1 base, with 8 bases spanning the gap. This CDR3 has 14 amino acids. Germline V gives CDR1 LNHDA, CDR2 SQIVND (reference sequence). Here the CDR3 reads CASSIAQGSYEQYF. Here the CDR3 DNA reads TGTGCCAGTAGTATAGCTCAGGGATCCTACGAGCAGTACTTC.

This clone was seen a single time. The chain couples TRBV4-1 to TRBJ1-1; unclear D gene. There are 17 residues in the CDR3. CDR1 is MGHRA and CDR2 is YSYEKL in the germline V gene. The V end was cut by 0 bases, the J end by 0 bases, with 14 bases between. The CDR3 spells CASSQDSWGAMNTEAFF. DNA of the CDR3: TGCGCCAGCAGCCAAGATAGCTGGGGAGCCATGAACACTGAAGCTTTCTTT.

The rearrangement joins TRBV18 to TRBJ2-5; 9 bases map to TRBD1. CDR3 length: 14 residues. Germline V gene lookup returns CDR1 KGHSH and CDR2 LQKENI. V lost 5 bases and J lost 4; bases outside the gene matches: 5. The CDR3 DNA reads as TGTGCCAGCTCAACTATACAGGGGGCAGAGACCCAGTACTTC. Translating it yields CASSTIQGAETQYF.

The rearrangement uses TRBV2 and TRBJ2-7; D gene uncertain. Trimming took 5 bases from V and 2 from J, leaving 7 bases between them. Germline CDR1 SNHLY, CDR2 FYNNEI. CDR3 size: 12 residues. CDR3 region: CASSSYTYEQYF. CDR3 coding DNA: TGTGCCAGCAGTTCTTACACCTACGAGCAGTACTTC.

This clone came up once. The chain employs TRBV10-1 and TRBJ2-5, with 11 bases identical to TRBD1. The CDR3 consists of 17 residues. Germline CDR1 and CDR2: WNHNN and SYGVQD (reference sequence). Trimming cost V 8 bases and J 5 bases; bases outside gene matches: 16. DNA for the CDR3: TGCGCCAGCTACAGGGTCCCGGGACAGGGGGTTTGGGAGACCCAGTACTTC. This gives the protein CASYRVPGQGVWETQYF.

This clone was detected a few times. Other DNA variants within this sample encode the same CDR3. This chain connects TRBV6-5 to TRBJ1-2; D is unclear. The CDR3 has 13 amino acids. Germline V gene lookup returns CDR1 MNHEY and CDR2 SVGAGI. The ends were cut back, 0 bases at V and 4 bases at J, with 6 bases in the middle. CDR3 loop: CASSYSGSYGYTF. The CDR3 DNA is TGTGCCAGCAGTTACTCGGGGTCCTATGGCTACACCTTC.

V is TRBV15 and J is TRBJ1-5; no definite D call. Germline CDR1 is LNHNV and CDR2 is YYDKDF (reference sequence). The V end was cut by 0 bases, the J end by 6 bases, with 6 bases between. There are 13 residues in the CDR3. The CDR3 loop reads CATSRDPGQPQHF. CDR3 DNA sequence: TGTGCCACCAGCAGAGATCCAGGTCAGCCCCAGCATTTT.

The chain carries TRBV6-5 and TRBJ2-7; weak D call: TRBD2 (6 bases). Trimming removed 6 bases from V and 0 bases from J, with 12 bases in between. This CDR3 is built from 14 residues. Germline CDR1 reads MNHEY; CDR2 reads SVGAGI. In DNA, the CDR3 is TGTGCCAGCAGCAGGGACTTCAGCTCCTACGAGCAGTACTTC. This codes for CASSRDFSSYEQYF.

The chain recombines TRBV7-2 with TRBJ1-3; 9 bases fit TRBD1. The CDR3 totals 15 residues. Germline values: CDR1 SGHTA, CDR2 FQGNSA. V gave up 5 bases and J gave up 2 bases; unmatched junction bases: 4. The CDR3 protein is CASSHNRGPGNTIYF. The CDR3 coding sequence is TGTGCCAGCAGCCACAACAGGGGGCCTGGAAACACCATATATTTT.